These T cell receptor beta chains were read from a single sample in a study of cytomegalovirus exposure and HLA in healthy donors. Profiling relied on immunoSEQ multiplex PCR, and the TCRdb table lists in-frame clones only, not all of them. The sample records about 220,000 clones, just under 90% being singletons. The sample consisted of PBMCs. The receptors were sampled from a man between 18 and 35 years old in good health and CMV-seronegative. Each CDR3 is given with its conserved first and last residue. D genes are given only for firm matches. Some rows have no size entry. The others give once, few or many, or a class for an expanded clone.

j_gene | v_gene | d_gene | abundance | CDR3nt | CDR3aa
TRBJ2-7 | TRBV7-9 | - | - | TGTGCCAGCAGCCCTAATTTGAAGGGGTTTTCCTACGAGCAGTACTTC | CASSPNLKGFSYEQYF
TRBJ2-7 | TRBV28 | TRBD1 | - | TGTGCCAGCAGTTTAGGCAGGGGGAGCTCCTACGAGCAGTACTTC | CASSLGRGSSYEQYF
TRBJ2-1 | TRBV6-1 | TRBD2 | many | TGTGCCAGCAATCCGACTAGCGGGGGGGCCAGTGAGCAGTTCTTC | CASNPTSGGASEQFF
TRBJ2-3 | TRBV4-3 | - | - | TGCGCCAGCAGCCAAGATCTAGAGATCGGCACAGATACGCAGTATTTT | CASSQDLEIGTDTQYF
TRBJ2-3 | TRBV5-1 | TRBD1 | - | TGCGCCAGCAGCTTGGGGACAGGGATGAGGACAGATACGCAGTATTTT | CASSLGTGMRTDTQYF
TRBJ1-5 | TRBV18 | - | - | TGTGCCAGCTCCCCCGCGGGGGGGGATCAGCCCCAGCATTTT | CASSPAGGDQPQHF
TRBJ1-1 | TRBV7-2 | - | - | TGTGCCAGCAGCTTATGGCAGGGGAGAAACACTGAAGCTTTCTTT | CASSLWQGRNTEAFF
TRBJ2-7 | TRBV5-1 | - | - | TGCGCCAGCAGCTTGGGGCAGGCTTCAACCTACGAGCAGTACTTC | CASSLGQASTYEQYF
TRBJ2-2 | TRBV28 | - | - | TGTGCCAGCAGTCACTATACGGCGCAGACAGCAACCGGGGAGCTGTTTTTT | CASSHYTAQTATGELFF
TRBJ2-1 | TRBV9 | TRBD2 | - | TGTGCCAGCAGCGTAGGGGCTAGCGGAAAGAATGAGCAGTTCTTC | CASSVGASGKNEQFF
TRBJ2-5 | TRBV7-3 | - | once | TGTGCCAGCAGCCCACACCGCGGGGGCCCTGAAGAGACCCAGTACTTC | CASSPHRGGPEETQYF
TRBJ2-1 | TRBV30 | TRBD2 | - | TGTGCCTGGGGAAAAGCGGGACGGTACAATGAGCAGTTCTTC | CAWGKAGRYNEQFF
TRBJ2-3 | TRBV4-3 | TRBD1 | - | TGCGCCAGCAGCCAAGTCAACAGGGGGAGCACAGATACGCAGTATTTT | CASSQVNRGSTDTQYF
TRBJ1-3 | TRBV7-2 | TRBD1 | - | TGTGCCAGCATGACCGGGACAGGGACAAGAAACACCATATATTTT | CASMTGTGTRNTIYF
TRBJ2-7 | TRBV6-6 | TRBD1 | - | TGTGCCAGCAGTTACTCCGGGGACAGCTCCTACGAGCAGTACTTC | CASSYSGDSSYEQYF
TRBJ1-4 | TRBV4-1 | TRBD1 | - | TGCGCCAGCAGCCTAGGACAGGGTGATGAAAAACTGTTTTTT | CASSLGQGDEKLFF
TRBJ1-6 | TRBV19 | TRBD1 | - | TGTGCCAGTAGGGGACAGGGAATGAGTTCACCCCTCCACTTT | CASRGQGMSSPLHF
TRBJ2-1 | TRBV2 | - | - | TGTGCCAGCAGTGTGCGGGGTGACCGTTGGGGTGAGCAGTTCTTC | CASSVRGDRWGEQFF
TRBJ1-5 | TRBV4-3 | - | - | TGCGCCAGCAGCCAAGATTACCAGAGCAATCAGCCCCAGCATTTT | CASSQDYQSNQPQHF
TRBJ1-5 | TRBV14 | TRBD1 | few | TGTGCCAGCTCGCACGACAGGGGACAGCCCCAGCATTTT | CASSHDRGQPQHF
TRBJ1-1 | TRBV2 | - | - | TGTGCCAGCAGTCCGGGACTGGGGAACACTGAAGCTTTCTTT | CASSPGLGNTEAFF
TRBJ2-5 | TRBV7-9 | - | - | TGTGCCAGCAAAATACAAGAGACCCAGTACTTC | CASKIQETQYF
TRBJ1-5 | TRBV6-1 | TRBD1 | few | TGTGCCACCGTTCACGGGACAGGGAATCAGCCCCAGCATTTT | CATVHGTGNQPQHF
TRBJ2-6 | TRBV5-6 | - | - | TGTGCCAGCAGCTTGAGGGGAGGATCTGGGGCCAACGTCCTGACTTTC | CASSLRGGSGANVLTF
TRBJ1-1 | TRBV4-3 | - | - | TGCGCCAGCAGCCAAGTGGAAGGGGGCACTGAAGCTTTCTTT | CASSQVEGGTEAFF
TRBJ2-1 | TRBV4-1 | - | - | TGCGCCAGCAGCCAAGACGCAACGCGGAGCTCCTACAATGAGCAGTTCTTC | CASSQDATRSSYNEQFF
TRBJ2-1 | TRBV11-3 | TRBD2 | - | TGTGCCAGCAGCCCCCGCCCCGGGACTAGCGGGAGAATTGAGCAGTTCTTC | CASSPRPGTSGRIEQFF
TRBJ2-3 | TRBV5-4 | - | - | TGTGCCAGCAGCTTGACTAGCACAGATACGCAGTATTTT | CASSLTSTDTQYF
TRBJ1-5 | TRBV5-1 | TRBD1 | - | TGCGCCAGCAGCTTGACAGGGGACAATCAGCCCCAGCATTTT | CASSLTGDNQPQHF
TRBJ2-5 | TRBV5-1 | TRBD2 | once | TGCGCCAGCAGCCCGCCGGCTAGCGGGGGCGAGACCCAGTACTTC | CASSPPASGGETQYF
TRBJ1-6 | TRBV10-3 | TRBD1 | - | TGTGCCATCAGTCCAGCAGGACAGGGGCGGTATTCACCCCTCCACTTT | CAISPAGQGRYSPLHF
TRBJ2-7 | TRBV4-3 | - | - | TGCGCCAGCAGCCAAGATACCGGTGTGTACGAGCAGTACTTC | CASSQDTGVYEQYF
TRBJ1-2 | TRBV2 | - | - | TGTGCCAGCTCTTTTAGTTCGTTAACGGGTGGCTACACCTTC | CASSFSSLTGGYTF
TRBJ2-7 | TRBV7-6 | - | - | TGTGCCAGCAGCTTTGGAGAGGACTACGAGCAGTACTTC | CASSFGEDYEQYF
TRBJ1-2 | TRBV10-1 | TRBD1 | - | TGCGCCAGCAGCCGGGACAGGGCGTCTGATGGCTACACCTTC | CASSRDRASDGYTF
TRBJ1-2 | TRBV27 | - | - | TGTGCCAGCAGTTACTCAGGGTTTGATGGCTACACCTTC | CASSYSGFDGYTF
TRBJ1-3 | TRBV7-2 | - | - | TGTGCCAGCAGCTTGTGGGGCGCGGACACCATATATTTT | CASSLWGADTIYF